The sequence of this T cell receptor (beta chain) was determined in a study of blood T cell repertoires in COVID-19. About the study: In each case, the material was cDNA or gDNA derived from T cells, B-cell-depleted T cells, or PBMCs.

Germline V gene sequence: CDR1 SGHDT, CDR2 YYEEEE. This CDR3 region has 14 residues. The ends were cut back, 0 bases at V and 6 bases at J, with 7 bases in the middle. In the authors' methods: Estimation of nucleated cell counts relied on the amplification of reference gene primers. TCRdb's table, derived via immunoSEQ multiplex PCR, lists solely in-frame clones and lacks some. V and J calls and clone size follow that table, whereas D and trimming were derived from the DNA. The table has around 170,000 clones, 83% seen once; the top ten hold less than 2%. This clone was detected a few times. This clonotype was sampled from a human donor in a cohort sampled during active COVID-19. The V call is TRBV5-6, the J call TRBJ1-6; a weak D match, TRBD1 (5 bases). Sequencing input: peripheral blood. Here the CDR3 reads CASSLGQTNSPLHF. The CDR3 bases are TGTGCCAGCAGCTTGGGACAGACTAATTCACCCCTCCACTTT.